Listed here are 10 T cell receptor beta chains from one sample, sequenced in a study of T cells after yellow fever vaccination. TCRdb reprocessed the 5' RACE reads with MiXCR, giving one entry per CDR3 protein. The data show 100,000 to 150,000 distinct CDR3 sequences, more than 6.5% seen once. The input for sequencing was CD4+ T cells sorted from PBMCs, taken 10 days after the first yellow fever vaccination. The receptor set was obtained from a man aged 18 to 30 who received the YFV17D yellow fever vaccine.

This clonotype was picked up many times. For the CDR3, the DNA is TGTGCCAGCAGCACGATCGGGACTCCAGTCAATGAGCAGTTCTTC. It specifies CASSTIGTPVNEQFF. The rearrangement uses TRBV7-8 and TRBJ2-1; D perhaps matches TRBD2 (6 bases). The CDR3 is 15 residues long. CDR1 and CDR2 from the germline V gene are SGHVS and FQNEAQ. V was shortened by 5 bases and J by 6 bases, with 17 bases between the two germline ends. The variable domain in full, completed from reference TRBV7-8 and TRBJ2-1, reads GAGVSQSPRYKVAKRGQDVALRCDPISGHVSLFWYQQALGQGPEFLTYFQNEAQLDKSGLPSDRFFAERPEGSVSTLKIQRTQQEDSAVYLCASSTIGTPVNEQFFGPGTRLTVL.

This chain uses TRBV5-4 with TRBJ2-1; TRBD1 agrees at 8 bases. Germline CDR1 reads SGHNT; CDR2 reads YYREEE (reference sequence). This CDR3 is 15 amino acids long. The junction had 5 bases not matched to a gene; V was cut back by 2 bases and J by 4 bases. CDR3 sequence (DNA): TGTGCCAGCAGCTTTCCCGGGACAGGATACAATGAGCAGTTCTTC. This sequence encodes CASSFPGTGYNEQFF.

This clonotype was seen many times. The chain is built from TRBV7-6 and TRBJ1-1; the D is unclear. Germline CDR1 and CDR2: SGHVS and FNYEAQ. The CDR3 has 15 amino acids. Trimming took 4 bases from V and 0 from J, leaving 12 bases between them. The CDR3 region is CASSSTSALNTEAFF. CDR3 sequence (DNA): TGTGCCAGCAGCTCGACCTCGGCTTTGAACACTGAAGCTTTCTTT.

This clonotype occurred many times. The chain has TRBV28 and TRBJ2-3; 8 bases agree with TRBD2. The CDR3 length is 15 residues. After removal of 2 bases from V and 7 bases from J, the junction contained 8 bases not matched to a gene. CDR1 is MDHEN and CDR2 is SYDVKM in the germline V gene. In DNA form, the CDR3 reads TGTGCCAGCAGTTTAGCGGGGGGCGTTCTTCATACGCAGTATTTT. As protein: CASSLAGGVLHTQYF.

This clonotype was counted ten times or more. This chain joins TRBV12-3 or TRBV12-4 and TRBJ2-5; the match to TRBD2 covers 7 bases. This CDR3 has 15 residues. J lost 2 bases, V lost 0 bases, and 3 bases had no gene match. CDR3 coding DNA: TGTGCCAGCAGTTTAGCGGGACTAACTCAAGAGACCCAGTACTTC. Protein product: CASSLAGLTQETQYF.

The table lists this clonotype with many counts. This chain links TRBV4-2 with TRBJ1-1; D gene ambiguous. Germline CDR1 and CDR2: LGHNA and YNFKEQ. The CDR3 consists of 14 residues. The germline V and J ends were trimmed by 0 bases and 2 bases, with 7 bases remaining between them. The CDR3 reads CASSQDPINTEAFF. The CDR3 coding sequence is TGTGCCAGCAGCCAAGATCCCATCAACACTGAAGCTTTCTTT.

This clonotype was detected ten times or more. The rearrangement uses TRBV7-2 and TRBJ1-6; D is undetermined. Germline CDR1 and CDR2: SGHTA and FQGNSA. V lost 5 bases to trimming and J lost 9 bases, with 11 bases between them. The CDR3 is 13 residues long. The CDR3 region is CASSPFLGSPLHF. CDR3 DNA: TGTGCCAGCAGCCCTTTCCTGGGTTCACCCCTCCACTTT.

This clonotype was counted at least ten times. The chain combines TRBV18 with TRBJ1-5; maybe TRBD1 (5 bases). Between the trimmed V and J ends, which lost 3 bases and 6 bases, there was a span of 9 bases. The CDR3 is 13 amino acids. The germline CDR1 and CDR2 sequences are KGHSH and LQKENI. The CDR3 region is CASSPGGGQPQHF. The CDR3 nucleotides read TGTGCCAGCTCACCGGGGGGGGGTCAGCCCCAGCATTTT.

This clonotype appeared many times. The chain couples TRBV15 to TRBJ2-3, with unresolved D. This CDR3 comprises 14 residues. The V and J ends lost 8 bases and 2 bases respectively, with 14 bases between them. Germline CDR1 reads LNHNV; CDR2 reads YYDKDF (reference sequence). The CDR3 region is CATSKGQNTDTQYF. Here the CDR3 DNA reads TGTGCCACCTCCAAGGGCCAGAACACAGATACGCAGTATTTT.

This clonotype was recorded at least ten times. CDR3 in DNA: TGTGCCAGCGGAAGAACTTCGGGGACCCAGTACTTC. Protein sequence: CASGRTSGTQYF. This sequence joins TRBV5-6 and TRBJ2-5, with unresolved D. V shed 7 bases and J shed 7 bases, with 14 bases lying between them. From germline, CDR1 is SGHDT and CDR2 YYEEEE. This CDR3 contains 12 residues.